The T cell receptor beta chain described here comes from a study of shared clonotypes between healthy human individuals. The CDR3 length is 15 residues. Germline V gene sequence: CDR1 SGHRS, CDR2 YFSETQ. The V end lost 2 bases, the J end lost 4 bases, and 12 bases lay between the germline ends. Naive CD8 isolation took CD45RO-negative cells positively selected for CCR7 and excluded terminally differentiated effector memory CD45RA+ cells. Every donor was a Caucasian adult from Nashville, Tennessee. Regarding the study as a whole: Enrolling few donors narrowed the genetic and exposure-history diversity that was represented. It was only blood that was sampled, and tissue repertoires likely differ. In a handful of donors, around 5% of naive CD4 clonotypes appeared in common.

Sequencing was performed with immunoSEQ multiplex PCR; in TCRdb, only in-frame clones are kept and a portion is missing. Here the sample spans around 1.9 million clones, roughly 91% being singletons. This clone was detected only once. The antigen is unknown. The sample taken for sequencing was naive CD8+ T cells from PBMCs. The sequence was collected from a man aged 18 to 30 in good health. Some clones in this sample may be carry-over from other donors' samples. This sequence joins TRBV5-1 and TRBJ2-2; D ambiguous. CDR3 in DNA: TGCGCCAGCAGCTTTACCAGCCTGGCCACCGGGGAGCTGTTTTTT. Translated, it gives CASSFTSLATGELFF. Filled out from reference TRBV5-1 and TRBJ2-2, the complete variable domain reads KAGVTQTPRYLIKTRGQQVTLSCSPISGHRSVSWYQQTPGQGLQFLFEYFSETQRNKGNFPGRFSGRQFSNSRSEMNVSTLELGDSALYLCASSFTSLATGELFFGEGSRLTVL.